This is a list of T cell receptor beta chains from one sample in a study of post-analysis software for immune sequencing data. From the PCR reads, TCRdb called clonotypes with MiXCR, one entry per CDR3 protein. The sample consists of 650,000 to 900,000 distinct CDR3 sequences, roughly 46% of them appearing once. Material: blood. The receptor source for this set is a girl aged 5-17 years with multiple sclerosis. Each CDR3 is given with its conserved first and last residue. The D gene is left open where the match is weak. A clone size is listed for some rows: how often the clone was seen (once, few, many), or a class if it is expanded.

TRBJ1-1	TRBV29-1	.	11	.	CSVEELGEAFF	TGCAGCGTTGAAGAATTAGGGGAGGCTTTCTTT
TRBJ2-2	TRBV20-1	.	16	.	CSAKPVRGASTGELFF	TGCAGTGCCAAGCCGGTCCGGGGGGCATCAACCGGGGAGCTGTTTTTT
TRBJ2-3	TRBV13	.	14	once	CANSFGSLGDTQYF	TGTGCCAACAGCTTCGGGAGTTTAGGTGATACGCAGTATTTT
TRBJ1-1	TRBV29-1	.	12	.	CSTREGNTEAFF	TGCAGCACTCGAGAGGGGAACACTGAAGCTTTCTTT
TRBJ1-5	TRBV28	.	17	.	CASSLPAWVGNNQPQHF	TGTGCCAGCAGCCTACCCGCCTGGGTGGGCAACAATCAGCCCCAGCATTTT
TRBJ1-2	TRBV28	.	15	.	CASSSPGAGTYGYTF	TGTGCCAGCAGTTCCCCAGGGGCTGGGACCTATGGCTACACCTTC
TRBJ2-7	TRBV29-1	.	12	.	CSGGLSLYEQYF	TGCAGCGGGGGACTTTCACTCTACGAGCAGTACTTC
TRBJ2-5	TRBV5-1	.	13	few	CASSFLSMETQYF	TGCGCCAGCAGCTTTTTGTCGATGGAGACCCAGTACTTC
TRBJ2-2	TRBV3-1	.	13	.	CASSQAGAGELFF	TGTGCCAGCAGCCAAGCGGGGGCCGGGGAGCTGTTTTTT
TRBJ2-1	TRBV7-2	.	12	few	CASSLRLAEQFF	TGTGCCAGCAGCCTTAGACTTGCCGAGCAGTTCTTC
TRBJ2-1	TRBV4-3	TRBD2	17	.	CASSQEELAGGGNEQFF	TGCGCCAGCAGCCAAGAAGAACTAGCGGGAGGGGGAAATGAGCAGTTCTTC
TRBJ1-2	TRBV10-3	.	14	.	CAITTGGRGDGYTF	TGTGCCATTACGACCGGCGGCAGGGGAGATGGCTACACCTTC
TRBJ1-5	TRBV3-1	.	15	.	CASSQEGAGGMPQHF	TGTGCCAGCAGCCAAGAGGGAGCAGGCGGGATGCCCCAGCATTTT
TRBJ2-1	TRBV29-1	.	14	.	CSVGVVGAYNEQFF	TGCAGCGTTGGGGTGGTGGGGGCCTACAATGAGCAGTTCTTC
TRBJ2-3	TRBV2	TRBD2	15	.	CASSPRLADWDTQYF	TGTGCCAGCAGTCCTCGACTAGCGGATTGGGATACGCAGTATTTT
TRBJ1-2	TRBV4-3	.	17	few	CASSQDRGGLVGDGYTF	TGCGCCAGCAGCCAAGATCGAGGAGGGCTCGTTGGTGATGGCTACACCTTC
TRBJ2-1	TRBV4-3	.	13	.	CASSQNVYNEQFF	TGCGCCAGCAGCCAAAACGTATACAATGAGCAGTTCTTC
TRBJ2-3	TRBV5-1	TRBD2	16	.	CASSLITSGSADTQYF	TGCGCCAGCAGCTTGATAACTAGCGGGAGTGCAGATACGCAGTATTTT
TRBJ1-2	TRBV7-9	.	12	.	CASSSGIYGYTF	TGTGCCAGCAGCTCGGGGATCTATGGCTACACCTTC
TRBJ2-5	TRBV20-1	TRBD2	15	.	CSARVGTSGGVTQYF	TGCAGTGCTAGAGTCGGGACTAGCGGGGGTGTGACCCAGTACTTC
TRBJ2-1	TRBV24-1	TRBD1	14	.	CATSMVQGADEQFF	TGTGCCACCTCCATGGTACAGGGGGCGGATGAGCAGTTCTTC
TRBJ2-5	TRBV27	.	15	.	CASSLVAGQWKTQYF	TGTGCCAGCAGTTTAGTAGCGGGACAGTGGAAGACCCAGTACTTC
TRBJ2-4	TRBV11-2	TRBD2	18	few	CASSSGLAGTLAKNIQYF	TGTGCCAGCAGCTCGGGACTAGCGGGGACACTAGCCAAAAACATTCAGTACTTC
TRBJ2-7	TRBV6-5	.	15	once	CASSYGTAGTYEQYF	TGTGCCAGCAGTTACGGAACAGCCGGGACCTACGAGCAGTACTTC
TRBJ2-5	TRBV27	TRBD1	13	.	CASTMTGGETQYF	TGTGCCAGCACCATGACAGGGGGAGAGACCCAGTACTTC
TRBJ2-3	TRBV5-1	TRBD2	15	few	CASSVTSEPTDTQYF	TGCGCCAGCAGCGTTACTAGCGAGCCCACAGATACGCAGTATTTT
TRBJ1-5	TRBV28	.	13	.	CASSLNVYQPQHF	TGTGCCAGCAGTTTAAATGTCTATCAGCCCCAGCATTTT
TRBJ1-6	TRBV7-2	.	14	few	CASSPRLSGSPLHF	TGTGCCAGCAGCCCCAGGCTATCGGGTTCACCCCTCCACTTT
TRBJ1-5	TRBV7-3	.	14	.	CASSLSGTPSPQHF	TGTGCCAGCAGCTTAAGCGGGACACCCAGTCCCCAGCATTTT
TRBJ2-7	TRBV7-2	TRBD2	16	.	CASSSPGLAGGHEQYF	TGTGCCAGCAGCTCACCGGGACTAGCGGGAGGCCACGAGCAGTACTTC
TRBJ2-5	TRBV11-2	.	14	.	CASSLDLASETQYF	TGTGCCAGCAGCTTAGATTTGGCGTCGGAGACCCAGTACTTC
TRBJ2-3	TRBV7-9	TRBD2	17	.	CASSMSLAGGPIDTQYF	TGTGCCAGCAGCATGTCTCTAGCGGGAGGGCCAATAGATACGCAGTATTTT
TRBJ2-7	TRBV7-2	.	14	.	CASSLKGVGYEQYF	TGTGCCAGCAGCTTAAAAGGGGTGGGCTACGAGCAGTACTTC
TRBJ2-7	TRBV4-3	TRBD2	15	once	CASSRGLAGDLEQYF	TGCGCCAGCAGCCGGGGACTAGCGGGAGATCTTGAGCAGTACTTC
TRBJ1-2	TRBV15	TRBD1	13	.	CATSYWTGSGYTF	TGTGCCACCAGCTATTGGACAGGTAGTGGCTACACCTTC